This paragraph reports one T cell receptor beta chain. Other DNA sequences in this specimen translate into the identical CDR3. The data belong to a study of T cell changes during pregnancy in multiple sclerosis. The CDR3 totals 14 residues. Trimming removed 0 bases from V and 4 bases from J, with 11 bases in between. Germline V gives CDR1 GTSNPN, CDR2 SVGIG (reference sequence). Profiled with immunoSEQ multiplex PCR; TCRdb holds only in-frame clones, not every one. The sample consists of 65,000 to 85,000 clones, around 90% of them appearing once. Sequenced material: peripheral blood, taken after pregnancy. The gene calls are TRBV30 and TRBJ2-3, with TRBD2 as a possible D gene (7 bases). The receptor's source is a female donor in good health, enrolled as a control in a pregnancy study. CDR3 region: CAWSVRGGPDTQYF. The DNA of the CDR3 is TGTGCCTGGAGTGTGAGGGGGGGGCCAGATACGCAGTATTTT. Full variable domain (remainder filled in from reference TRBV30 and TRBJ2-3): SQTIHQWPATLVQPVGSPLSLECTVEGTSNPNLYWYRQAAGRGLQLLFYSVGIGQISSEVPQNLSASRPQDRQFILSSKKLLLSDSGFYLCAWSVRGGPDTQYFGPGTRLTVL.